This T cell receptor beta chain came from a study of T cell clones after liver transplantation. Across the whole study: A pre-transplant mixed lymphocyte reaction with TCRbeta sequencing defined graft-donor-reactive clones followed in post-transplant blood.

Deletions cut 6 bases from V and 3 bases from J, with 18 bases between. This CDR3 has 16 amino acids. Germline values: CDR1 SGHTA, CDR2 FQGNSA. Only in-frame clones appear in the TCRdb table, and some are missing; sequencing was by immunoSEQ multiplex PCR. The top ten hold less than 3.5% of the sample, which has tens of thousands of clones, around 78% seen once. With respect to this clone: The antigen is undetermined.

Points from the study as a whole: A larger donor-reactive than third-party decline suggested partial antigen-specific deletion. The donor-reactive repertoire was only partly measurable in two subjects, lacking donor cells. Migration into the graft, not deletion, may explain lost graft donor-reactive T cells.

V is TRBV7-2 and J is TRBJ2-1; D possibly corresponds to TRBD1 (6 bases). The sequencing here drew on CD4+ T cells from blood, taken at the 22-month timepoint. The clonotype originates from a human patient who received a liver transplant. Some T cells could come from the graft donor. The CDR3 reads CASRSQTGDYYNEQFF. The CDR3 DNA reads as TGTGCCAGCAGATCTCAGACAGGCGATTACTACAATGAGCAGTTCTTC.